This T cell receptor (beta chain) was sequenced for a study of identical twins. It was template switching that added a universal primer site, and there were unique molecular identifiers on the cDNA. MiXCR, applied by TCRdb to the 5' RACE reads, yields one record per CDR3 protein. The profile shows roughly 230,000 distinct CDR3 sequences, 6.5% to 9.5% of them singletons. Donors uniformly comprised healthy Caucasians. V was clipped by 2 bases and J by 8 bases, with 9 bases between them. Looked up from germline, CDR1 is MNHNY and CDR2 is SVGAGI (reference sequence). This CDR3 has 12 residues. Findings of the study overall: Clonotypes of the beta chain that were abundant in cord blood carried fewer insertions (memory repertoires showed none).

This clonotype was picked up a small number of times. What it binds is not known. The sample also formed part of further work on yellow fever vaccine responses in identical twins. As that report states: In identical twins, vaccine T cell responses appeared partly shared and partly individual.

V and J are TRBV6-6 and TRBJ1-2; D is unresolved. Sequenced material: CD8+ T cells sorted from blood. This receptor was taken from a woman younger than 30 in good health. This chain's CDR3 is CASSYGEVGYTF. The DNA of the CDR3 is TGTGCCAGCAGTTACGGCGAAGTCGGCTACACCTTC.